The 26 T cell receptor beta chains reported below all come from one sample, sequenced in a study of blood T cells in healthy people across ages. Through a sample-barcoded 5' primer and a J-beta primer mix, a second PCR was run for roughly 7 to 12 cycles. TCRdb used MiXCR to reprocess the 5' RACE reads, holding one entry per CDR3 protein. This sample has about 1.5 million distinct CDR3 sequences; about 45% occur once, and the top ten carry more than 4%. The sample was blood. The source is a young woman in good health.

The chain recombines TRBV5-1 with TRBJ2-3, with D possibly matching TRBD2 (5 bases). The germline V gene encodes CDR1 SGHRS and CDR2 YFSETQ. The CDR3 length is 15 residues. Trimming cost V 3 bases and J 1 base, with 12 bases left between them. In DNA, the CDR3 is TGCGCCAGCAGCTCCCGGGAAACTGGCACAGATACGCAGTATTTT. Encoded protein: CASSSRETGTDTQYF.

This clonotype appeared a few times. This chain links TRBV14 with TRBJ2-1; 7 nucleotides align to TRBD1. CDR1 is SGHDN and CDR2 is FVKESK in the germline V gene. The CDR3 covers 15 residues. After removal of 4 bases from V and 7 bases from J, the junction contained 10 bases not matched to a gene. CDR3 DNA: TGTGCCAGCAGCCTACGACAGGGAATAATGAATGAGCAGTTCTTC. Translated, it gives CASSLRQGIMNEQFF.

A few counts support this clonotype. The V and J genes are TRBV7-2 and TRBJ2-3; D is uncertain. The CDR3 is 13 residues long. Germline assignment: CDR1 SGHTA and CDR2 FQGNSA. V lost 5 bases and J lost 2, with 8 bases in between. DNA for the CDR3: TGTGCCAGCAGCCGGGCCTACACAGATACGCAGTATTTT. This translates into CASSRAYTDTQYF.

This clonotype was found a few times. The rearrangement links TRBV10-3 to TRBJ2-1; weak D call: TRBD1 (6 bases). Trimming stripped 2 bases from V and 7 bases from J, with 6 bases between. The CDR3 spans 12 residues. The V gene's germline CDR1 is ENHRY and CDR2 SYGVKD. CDR3 DNA sequence: TGTGCCATCAGTGAGAGGGGGAATGAGCAGTTCTTC. This translates into CAISERGNEQFF.

This chain connects TRBV20-1 to TRBJ2-1, with 9 positions matching TRBD1. J gave up 4 bases and V 6 bases, and 4 bases lay outside the gene matches. The length of the CDR3 is 13 residues. Germline V CDR1 and CDR2: DFQATT, SNEGSKA (reference sequence). The CDR3 nucleotides are TGCAGTGCCCCCGGGACAGGGTACAATGAGCAGTTCTTC. This encodes CSAPGTGYNEQFF.

The chain combines TRBV20-1 with TRBJ2-1; weak D call: TRBD2 (7 bases). The germline V and J ends were trimmed by 6 bases and 10 bases, with 28 bases remaining between them. This CDR3 comprises 16 residues. Germline CDR1 DFQATT, CDR2 SNEGSKA (reference sequence). Here the CDR3 DNA reads TGCAGTGCCAGGGGTGCGGGAGCCAATCGCGTAAACGAGCAGTTCTTC. Translation gives CSARGAGANRVNEQFF.

There are a few counts of this clonotype. The chain combines TRBV11-2 with TRBJ2-1; TRBD2 aligns across 7 bases. The CDR3 runs 16 residues. J was trimmed by 0 bases and V by 2 bases; bases with no gene match: 4. Germline loops: CDR1 SGHAT, CDR2 FQNNGV. The CDR3 DNA reads as TGTGCCAGCAGCTTAACTTGGACTAGCTCCTACAATGAGCAGTTCTTC. This codes for CASSLTWTSSYNEQFF.

This clonotype was found a few times. The chain employs TRBV9 and TRBJ2-1; 11 bases fit TRBD2. Germline CDR1 reads SGDLS; CDR2 reads YYNGEE. Trimming took 0 bases from V and 12 from J; bases not matched to a gene: 8. The CDR3 loop spans 15 amino acids. The CDR3 sequence: CASSVAGSTSGRQFF. Written as DNA, the CDR3 is TGTGCCAGCAGCGTAGCTGGCTCTACTAGCGGGAGGCAGTTCTTC.

This clonotype has a single count. V is TRBV3-1 and J is TRBJ2-7, with 10 bases identical to TRBD1. This CDR3 region has 16 residues. From germline, CDR1 is LGHDT and CDR2 YNNKEL (reference sequence). V was clipped by 4 bases and J by 0 bases; unmatched bases: 6. CDR3 in amino acids: CASSLDRGTSSYEQYF. The CDR3 bases are TGTGCCAGCAGCCTGGACAGGGGGACAAGCTCCTACGAGCAGTACTTC.

The chain links TRBV4-1 to TRBJ2-6; tentatively, D is TRBD2 (6 bases). The CDR3 extends over 16 amino acids. Germline V lookup: CDR1 MGHRA, CDR2 YSYEKL. The V end lost 2 bases, the J end lost 1 base, and 9 bases lay between the germline ends. The CDR3 coding sequence is TGCGCCAGCAGCCAATTTGGAGGGTCTGGGGCCAACGTCCTGACTTTC. It yields the protein CASSQFGGSGANVLTF.

The CDR3 DNA reads TGTGCCAGTAGTATCCCCCCAGCGGGAGCTAAAAACGAGCAGTTCTTC. As protein: CASSIPPAGAKNEQFF. The V call is TRBV19, the J call TRBJ2-1; 8 nucleotides agree with TRBD2. V shed 3 bases and J 10 bases; nucleotides not matched to a gene: 14. The CDR3 is 16 residues long. The germline CDR1 and CDR2 sequences are LNHDA and SQIVND (reference sequence).

The gene calls are TRBV6-5 and TRBJ1-2; D not resolved. Trimming removed 10 bases from V and 0 bases from J, with 18 bases in between. Germline V gives CDR1 MNHEY, CDR2 SVGAGI. The CDR3 runs to 15 residues. CDR3 nucleotides: TGTGCCACCAGCTACGGCAGGTTTGCTAACTATGGCTACACCTTC. Protein: CATSYGRFANYGYTF.

The CDR3 sequence: CASSLDYSSPGTQYF. DNA for the CDR3: TGTGCCAGCAGCTTAGATTACTCTAGCCCCGGTACGCAGTATTTT. The gene calls are TRBV7-2 and TRBJ2-3, with D tentatively TRBD2 (5 bases). V was clipped by 1 base and J by 8 bases, with 16 bases between them. Germline loops: CDR1 SGHTA, CDR2 FQGNSA. The CDR3 covers 15 residues.

The chain carries TRBV29-1 and TRBJ2-7, with a possible D match to TRBD1 (5 bases). The CDR3 totals 12 residues. Germline V gives CDR1 SQVTM, CDR2 ANQGSEA. V was clipped by 4 bases and J by 6 bases, with 13 bases between them. CDR3 bases: TGCAGCGTTGGACAAGGGGCAGGCGAGCAGTACTTC. This sequence encodes CSVGQGAGEQYF.

This clonotype has just a few counts. V usage is TRBV29-1 and J usage is TRBJ2-1; D is uncertain. V lost 4 bases and J lost 2, with 9 bases in between. The CDR3 extends over 13 amino acids. Per germline, CDR1 SQVTM and CDR2 ANQGSEA. The CDR3 DNA reads as TGCAGCGTTGGGGATTTTACCTACAATGAGCAGTTCTTC. Translation: CSVGDFTYNEQFF.

V usage is TRBV20-1 and J usage is TRBJ2-1; D is perhaps TRBD1 or TRBD2 (5 bases each). CDR1 DFQATT and CDR2 SNEGSKA come from the germline V gene (reference sequence). The CDR3 contains 19 residues. Trimming shortened V by 1 base and J by 4 bases, and 26 bases separated the two germline ends. The CDR3 here is CSARGSRGPASLLYNEQFF. CDR3 nucleotide sequence: TGCAGTGCTAGAGGGAGCCGGGGACCAGCTTCCCTACTATACAATGAGCAGTTCTTC.

This clonotype was detected a few times. The J gene is TRBJ2-3, the V gene TRBV11-2, with D hard to call. Germline V gene lookup returns CDR1 SGHAT and CDR2 FQNNGV. Deletions cut 3 bases from V and 6 bases from J, with 19 bases between. The CDR3 is 16 residues long. CDR3 sequence: CASSFGLFQIVDTQYF. The CDR3 region has the DNA TGTGCCAGCAGCTTTGGGTTATTTCAGATTGTGGATACGCAGTATTTT.

This clonotype has just a few counts. V and J are TRBV18 and TRBJ1-1; perhaps TRBD1 as D (5 bases). This CDR3 spans 12 amino acids. Germline V CDR1 and CDR2: KGHSH, LQKENI. V lost 8 bases and J 7 bases, leaving 14 bases between the germline ends. The CDR3 DNA sequence: TGTGCCAGCACCGAACAGAGGGGTGAAGCTTTCTTT. Amino acids: CASTEQRGEAFF.

This clonotype was seen once. The chain carries TRBV4-1 and TRBJ2-1, with D possibly TRBD1 on 5 matching bases. Germline V gene lookup returns CDR1 MGHRA and CDR2 YSYEKL. The CDR3 totals 13 residues. Trimming stripped 4 bases from V and 9 bases from J, with 13 bases between. The DNA of the CDR3 is TGCGCCAGCAGCCCAGCCCCTAGGGGTGAGCAGTTCTTC. Translation: CASSPAPRGEQFF.

The chain carries TRBV5-1 and TRBJ1-1; 11 nucleotides agree with TRBD1. The CDR3 has 16 amino acids. Germline assignment: CDR1 SGHRS and CDR2 YFSETQ. J gave up 4 bases and V 3 bases, and 8 bases lay outside the gene matches. This CDR3 is CASSSDRGLKFTEAFF. Here the CDR3 DNA reads TGCGCCAGCAGCTCGGACAGGGGGCTAAAGTTCACTGAAGCTTTCTTT.

This clonotype was observed a few times. The J gene is TRBJ1-5, the V gene TRBV3-1; TRBD1 agrees at 7 bases. Per the germline V gene, CDR1 is LGHDT and CDR2 is YNNKEL (reference sequence). The V segment lost 4 bases and the J segment 5 bases; nucleotides outside the gene matches: 5. This CDR3 region has 14 residues. The CDR3: CASSPSDRDQPQHF. CDR3 nucleotide sequence: TGTGCCAGCAGCCCCTCCGACAGGGATCAGCCCCAGCATTTT.

Turning to this clonotype: A read error may produce the germline difference seen at one junction end. The chain employs TRBV3-1 and TRBJ2-1; tentatively, D is TRBD2 (6 bases). The CDR3 contains 15 residues. The germline CDR1 and CDR2 sequences are LGHDT and YNNKEL (reference sequence). The CDR3 protein is CASSPRERRNNKQFF. The CDR3 DNA reads as TGTGCCAGCAGCCCCCGGGAGAGGAGGAACAATAAGCAGTTCTTC.

This clonotype was seen a few times. One end of the junction is discordant with germline, which a read error may explain. The V and J genes are TRBV7-9 and TRBJ2-5; D is unresolved. The CDR3 loop spans 14 amino acids. CDR1 is SEHNR and CDR2 is FQNEAQ in the germline V gene (reference sequence). The CDR3 region has the DNA TGTGCCAGCAGATTAGCAGTGACAATGGAGACCCAGTACTTC. It encodes CASRLAVTMETQYF.

This chain's CDR3 is CASSLSLAGGLDGELFF. The CDR3 region has the DNA TGTGCCAGCAGTTTATCTCTAGCGGGAGGGCTGGACGGGGAGCTGTTTTTT. The gene calls are TRBV28 and TRBJ2-2, with TRBD2 matching 12 bases. Germline trimming cut 1 base from V and 7 bases from J; bases unmatched to any gene: 7. Per germline, CDR1 MDHEN and CDR2 SYDVKM. The CDR3 spans 17 residues.

In this sample, this clonotype turned up a few times. For the CDR3, the DNA is TGTGCCAGCAGACTAAAATTAATAGCCCAGTACTTC. Its protein product is CASRLKLIAQYF. This chain links TRBV6-9 with TRBJ2-5; unclear D gene. The CDR3 sequence is 12 residues long. Looked up from germline, CDR1 is MNHGY and CDR2 is SVAAGI. Trimming shortened V by 6 bases and J by 9 bases, and 14 bases separated the two germline ends.

V is TRBV20-1 and J is TRBJ2-1; 10 nucleotides align to TRBD2. The CDR3 covers 16 residues. J lost 0 bases, V lost 1 base, and 3 bases had no gene match. Germline-derived CDR1 and CDR2 are DFQATT and SNEGSKA (reference sequence). CDR3 in DNA: TGCAGTGCTAGAGGGGAGCGGGAGGGCTCCTACAATGAGCAGTTCTTC. Amino acid sequence: CSARGEREGSYNEQFF.